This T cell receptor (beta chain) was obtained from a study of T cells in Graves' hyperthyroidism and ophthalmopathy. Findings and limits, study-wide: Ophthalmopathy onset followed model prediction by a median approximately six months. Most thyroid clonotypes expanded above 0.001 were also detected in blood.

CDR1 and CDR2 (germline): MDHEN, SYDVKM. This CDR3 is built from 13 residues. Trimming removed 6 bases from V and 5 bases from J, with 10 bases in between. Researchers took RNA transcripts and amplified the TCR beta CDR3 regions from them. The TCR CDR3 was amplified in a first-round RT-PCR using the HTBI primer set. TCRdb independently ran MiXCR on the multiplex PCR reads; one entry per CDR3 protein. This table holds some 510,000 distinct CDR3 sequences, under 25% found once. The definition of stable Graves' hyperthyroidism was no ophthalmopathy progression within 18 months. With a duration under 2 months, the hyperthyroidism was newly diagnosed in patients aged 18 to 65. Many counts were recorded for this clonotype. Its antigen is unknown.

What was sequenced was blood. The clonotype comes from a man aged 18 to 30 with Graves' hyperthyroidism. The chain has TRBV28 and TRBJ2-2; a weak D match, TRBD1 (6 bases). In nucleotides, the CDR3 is TGTGCCAGCAGGATGCAGGGGACCGGGGAGCTGTTTTTT. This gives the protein CASRMQGTGELFF. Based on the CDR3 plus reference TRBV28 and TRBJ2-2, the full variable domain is DVKVTQSSRYLVKRTGEKVFLECVQDMDHENMFWYRQDPGLGLRLIYFSYDVKMKEKGDIPEGYSVSREKKERFSLILESASTNQTSMYLCASRMQGTGELFFGEGSRLTVL.